The text below deals with one T cell receptor (beta chain). The sample is drawn from a study of T cells in localized non-small cell lung cancer. Trimming shortened V by 1 base and J by 5 bases, and 8 bases separated the two germline ends. Per the germline V gene, CDR1 is MNHNS and CDR2 is SASEGT. CDR3 size: 13 residues. Sequencing used immunoSEQ multiplex PCR; TCRdb keeps in-frame clones, though not all of them. The sample lists 40,000 to 65,000 clones, over 80% occurring once. The sequence was obtained from a man aged 35 to 70 with stage III lung adenocarcinoma. The rearrangement links TRBV6-1 to TRBJ2-5; D gene ambiguous. Material: peripheral blood mononuclear cells, obtained before any cancer treatment. CDR3 residues: CASSEGFLETQYF. CDR3 nucleotide sequence: TGTGCCAGCAGTGAAGGGTTTCTGGAGACCCAGTACTTC.